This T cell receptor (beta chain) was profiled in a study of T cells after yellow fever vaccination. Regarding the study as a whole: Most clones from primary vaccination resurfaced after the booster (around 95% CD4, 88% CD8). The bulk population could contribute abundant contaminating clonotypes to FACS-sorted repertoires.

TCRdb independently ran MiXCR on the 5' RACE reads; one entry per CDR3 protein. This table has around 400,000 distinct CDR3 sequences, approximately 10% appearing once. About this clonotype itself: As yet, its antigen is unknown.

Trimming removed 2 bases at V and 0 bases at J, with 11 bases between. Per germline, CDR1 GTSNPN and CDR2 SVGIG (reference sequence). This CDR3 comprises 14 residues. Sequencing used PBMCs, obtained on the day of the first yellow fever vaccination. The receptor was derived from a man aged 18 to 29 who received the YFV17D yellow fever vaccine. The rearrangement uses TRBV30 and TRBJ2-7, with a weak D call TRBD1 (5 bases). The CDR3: CAWSPRANSYEQYF. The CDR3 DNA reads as TGTGCCTGGAGTCCCAGGGCTAACTCCTACGAGCAGTACTTC.